The 13 T cell receptor beta chains reported below all come from one sample, sequenced in a study of CD8 T cells in ankylosing spondylitis. TCRdb redid the calling of the 5' RACE reads with MiXCR, one entry per CDR3 protein. The sample has 300,000 to 350,000 distinct CDR3 sequences, around 15% seen once. Specimen: blood, either unsorted or a sorted T cell fraction (not recorded which). These receptors were obtained from a male donor with ankylosing spondylitis or in good health (not recorded which).

This clonotype appeared many times. The V and J genes are TRBV12-3 or TRBV12-4 and TRBJ2-2, with a weak D call TRBD2 (6 bases). V shed 5 bases and J shed 4 bases, with 20 bases lying between them. This CDR3 is built from 17 residues. The CDR3 DNA sequence: TGTGCCAGCAGTCCCCCAGGAGGGTTAAGGGGCACCGGGGAGCTGTTTTTT. It translates to CASSPPGGLRGTGELFF.

The CDR3 DNA follows: TGTGCCAGCAGCCAAGGGGGAGGGACAGAAAACACCATATATTTT. Its protein is CASSQGGGTENTIYF. The gene calls are TRBV3-1 and TRBJ1-3; TRBD1 matches at 7 bases. Trimming cost V 1 base and J 6 bases; bases outside gene matches: 6. From germline, CDR1 is LGHDT and CDR2 YNNKEL (reference sequence). The CDR3 is 15 residues long.

V gene TRBV4-1 combines with J gene TRBJ2-3; a possible D gene is TRBD2 (5 bases). This CDR3 has 13 residues. CDR1 MGHRA and CDR2 YSYEKL come from the germline V gene. With 4 bases removed from V and 5 bases from J, the gap between germline ends came to 10 bases. CDR3: CASSPPGIDTQYF. The CDR3 nucleotides read TGCGCCAGCAGCCCGCCGGGGATAGATACGCAGTATTTT.

As to this clonotype: The junction does not match germline at one end; this may be a read error. The V and J genes are TRBV20-1 and TRBJ2-5, with TRBD2 matching over 9 bases. The CDR3 runs 14 residues. Per the germline V gene, CDR1 is DFQATT and CDR2 is SNEGSKA (reference sequence). The CDR3 DNA sequence: TGCAGTACTAGATACAGCGGGGGGCGAGAGACCCAGTACTTC. Its translation: CSTRYSGGRETQYF.

The V and J genes are TRBV2 and TRBJ2-7, with TRBD2 matching over 7 bases. Germline V gene lookup returns CDR1 SNHLY and CDR2 FYNNEI. This CDR3 spans 13 amino acids. V shed 8 bases, J shed 0 bases, and the junction held 4 bases outside the gene matches. CDR3 in amino acids: CASGTIFSYEQYF. Written as DNA, the CDR3 is TGTGCCAGCGGGACTATCTTCTCCTACGAGCAGTACTTC.

The rearrangement joins TRBV3-1 to TRBJ2-7; 7 bases map to TRBD1. The germline V gene has CDR1 LGHDT and CDR2 YNNKEL (reference sequence). Unmatched junction bases numbered 4, after V lost 2 bases and J lost 3 bases. The CDR3 totals 14 residues. For the CDR3, the DNA is TGTGCCAGCAGCCAAAGGACAGGAAACTACGAGCAGTACTTC. Translated: CASSQRTGNYEQYF.

This clonotype turned up a few times. The chain recombines TRBV29-1 with TRBJ1-2; maybe TRBD1 (5 bases). The CDR3 length is 13 residues. Germline V gene lookup returns CDR1 SQVTM and CDR2 ANQGSEA. Deletions cut 7 bases from V and 4 bases from J, with 16 bases between. CDR3 loop: CSAAGQSSYGYTF. For the CDR3, the DNA is TGCAGCGCCGCAGGGCAGTCTTCCTATGGCTACACCTTC.

This clonotype has more than one count but fewer than ten. The V gene is TRBV20-1, the J gene TRBJ1-1; D is perhaps TRBD1 (5 bases). Germline V gene lookup returns CDR1 DFQATT and CDR2 SNEGSKA (reference sequence). The V end lost 6 bases, the J end lost 3 bases, and 20 bases lay between the germline ends. The CDR3 loop spans 15 amino acids. CDR3: CSAVTFGHPDTEAFF. In nucleotides, the CDR3 is TGCAGTGCAGTAACCTTCGGACACCCTGACACTGAAGCTTTCTTT.

The chain links TRBV2 to TRBJ1-5; the D gene is possibly TRBD1 (5 bases). Germline V CDR1 and CDR2: SNHLY, FYNNEI. With 8 bases removed from V and 3 bases from J, the gap between germline ends came to 14 bases. This CDR3 has 14 amino acids. CDR3 in amino acids: CASCPNRNNQPQHF. The CDR3 bases are TGTGCCAGCTGCCCAAACAGGAACAATCAGCCCCAGCATTTT.

V and J are TRBV20-1 and TRBJ1-1; 8 bases are shared with TRBD1. This CDR3 is 12 amino acids long. The junction had 4 bases not matched to a gene; V was cut back by 6 bases and J by 4 bases. Germline CDR1 is DFQATT and CDR2 is SNEGSKA (reference sequence). CDR3 sequence (DNA): TGCAGTGCAGGTACAGGGGGCACTGAAGCTTTCTTT. Its protein product is CSAGTGGTEAFF.

This clonotype showed up just a few times. The genes are TRBV10-1 and TRBJ2-3; 7 bases fit TRBD2. The CDR3 is 17 residues long. Per the germline V gene, CDR1 is WNHNN and CDR2 is SYGVQD (reference sequence). The junction had 15 bases not matched to a gene; V was cut back by 6 bases and J by 3 bases. Here the CDR3 reads CASSGAGLSKGTDTQYF. CDR3 bases: TGCGCCAGCAGCGGTGCGGGACTATCGAAGGGGACAGATACGCAGTATTTT.

This clonotype has just a few counts. The rearrangement joins TRBV5-1 to TRBJ2-2; D remains ambiguous. Germline assignment: CDR1 SGHRS and CDR2 YFSETQ. V was clipped by 7 bases and J by 6 bases, with 16 bases between them. The CDR3 consists of 14 residues. The DNA for the CDR3 is TGCGCCAGCCGCCGGCCGGTTGAATCCGGGGAGCTGTTTTTT. Its protein is CASRRPVESGELFF.

The chain employs TRBV29-1 and TRBJ2-7, with D perhaps TRBD1 (5 bases). The CDR3 has 13 amino acids. Trimming stripped 3 bases from V and 3 bases from J, with 12 bases between. Germline V lookup: CDR1 SQVTM, CDR2 ANQGSEA. The CDR3 here is CSVESWQGYEQYF. The DNA for the CDR3 is TGCAGCGTTGAGAGCTGGCAGGGCTACGAGCAGTACTTC.